This TCR beta chain stems from a study of vaccination effects on CD4 cells after COVID-19. Whole-study context: Participants were vaccinated with two doses of either the BNT162b2 or mRNA-1273 vaccine.

Comments on this clone: Its antigen is unknown.

Here immunoSEQ multiplex PCR was the method, and the copy in TCRdb shows in-frame clones only, minus some. The sample holds 55,000 to 90,000 clones; 60% to 75% are singletons and the top ten take over 4.5%. Before any sequencing was done, the ViraFEST assay used viral peptide pools to expand antigen-specific CD4+ T cells. Following an approximately ten-day culture, CD4+ T cells were purified. Convalescent patients had PCR-confirmed SARS-CoV-2 infection between March and December 2020. The researchers cultured some 2.1 million PBMC per well with 8 to 10 IU/ml IL-2 and roughly 10 ug/ml peptides. The culture used as the negative control contained an HIV-1 Nef peptide pool. Broader study findings: Late post-vaccination, clones induced by infection and those induced by vaccine underwent marked clonal contraction.

The CDR3 covers 13 residues. CDR1 and CDR2 from the germline V gene are MDHEN and SYDVKM. Germline trimming cut 10 bases from V and 2 bases from J; bases unmatched to any gene: 7. The receptor was isolated from a human donor who had a prior SARS-CoV-2 infection. The gene calls are TRBV28 and TRBJ2-7; 8 nucleotides line up with TRBD2. The sample in question was CD4+ T cells from PBMCs cultured with HIV peptides, obtained before COVID-19 vaccination. Specified subset: HIV-1 Nef peptide pool negative control/reference culture. For the CDR3, the DNA is TGTGCCATTTCGCGAGCGGGAGCCTACGAGCAGTACTTC. Translation: CAISRAGAYEQYF.